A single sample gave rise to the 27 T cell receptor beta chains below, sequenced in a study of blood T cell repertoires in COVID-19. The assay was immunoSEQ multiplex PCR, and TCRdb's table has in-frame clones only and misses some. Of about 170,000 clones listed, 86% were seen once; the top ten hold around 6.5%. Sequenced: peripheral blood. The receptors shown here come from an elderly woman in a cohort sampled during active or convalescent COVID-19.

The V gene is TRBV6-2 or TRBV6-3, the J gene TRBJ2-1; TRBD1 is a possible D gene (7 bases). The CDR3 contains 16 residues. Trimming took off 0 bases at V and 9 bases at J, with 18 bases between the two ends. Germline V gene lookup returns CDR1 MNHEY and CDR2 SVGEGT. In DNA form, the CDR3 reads TGTGCCAGCAGTTACTCGGAGACAGGGACTTGGGGTGAGCAGTTCTTC. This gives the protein CASSYSETGTWGEQFF.

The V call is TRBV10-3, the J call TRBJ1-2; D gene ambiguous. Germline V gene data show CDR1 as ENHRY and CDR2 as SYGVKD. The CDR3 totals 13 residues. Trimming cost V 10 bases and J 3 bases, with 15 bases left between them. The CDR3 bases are TGTGCCAGCGGGAACAGCCTCGACTATGGCTACACCTTC. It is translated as CASGNSLDYGYTF.

CDR3 coding DNA: TGTGCCAGCAGTGAAGCGCGGCTTGGTCAGCCCCAGCATTTT. Translation gives CASSEARLGQPQHF. V usage is TRBV6-1 and J usage is TRBJ1-5, with D unclear. This CDR3 comprises 14 residues. Germline V gene lookup returns CDR1 MNHNS and CDR2 SASEGT. V lost 0 bases and J 6 bases, leaving 9 bases between the germline ends.

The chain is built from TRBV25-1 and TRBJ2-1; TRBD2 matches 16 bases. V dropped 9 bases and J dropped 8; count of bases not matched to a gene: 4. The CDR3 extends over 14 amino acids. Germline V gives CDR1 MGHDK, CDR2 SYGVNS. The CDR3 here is CASGTSGGADEQFF. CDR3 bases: TGTGCCAGTGGGACTAGCGGGGGGGCGGATGAGCAGTTCTTC.

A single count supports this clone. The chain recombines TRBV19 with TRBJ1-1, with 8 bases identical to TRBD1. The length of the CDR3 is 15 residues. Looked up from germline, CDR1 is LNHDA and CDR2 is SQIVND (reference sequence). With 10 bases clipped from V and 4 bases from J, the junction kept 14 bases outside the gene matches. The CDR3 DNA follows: TGTGCCACCCTACAGGGGGGAATAGAGAGCACTGAAGCTTTCTTT. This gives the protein CATLQGGIESTEAFF. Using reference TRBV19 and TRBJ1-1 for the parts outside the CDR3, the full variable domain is DGGITQSPKYLFRKEGQNVTLSCEQNLNHDAMYWYRQDPGQGLRLIYYSQIVNDFQKGDIAEGYSVSREKKESFPLTVTSAQKNPTAFYLCATLQGGIESTEAFFGQGTRLTVV.

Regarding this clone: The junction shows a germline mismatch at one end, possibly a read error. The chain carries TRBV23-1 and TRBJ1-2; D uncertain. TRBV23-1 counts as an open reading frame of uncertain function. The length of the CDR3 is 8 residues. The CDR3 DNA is TGCGCCAGCAGTCATGGAGCCTTC. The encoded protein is CASSHGAF.

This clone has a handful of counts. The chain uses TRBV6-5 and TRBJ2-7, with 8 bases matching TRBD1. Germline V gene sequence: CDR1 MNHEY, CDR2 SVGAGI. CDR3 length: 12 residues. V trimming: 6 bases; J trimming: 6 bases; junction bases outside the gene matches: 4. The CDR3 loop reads CASSRTGGEQYV. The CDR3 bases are TGTGCCAGCAGCCGTACAGGGGGCGAGCAGTACGTC.

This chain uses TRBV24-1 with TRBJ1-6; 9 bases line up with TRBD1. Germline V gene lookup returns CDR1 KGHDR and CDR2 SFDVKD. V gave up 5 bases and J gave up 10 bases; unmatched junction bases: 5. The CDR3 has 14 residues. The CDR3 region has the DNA TGTGCCACCAGTGGACAGGGGGTGGAATCACCCCTCCACTTT. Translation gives CATSGQGVESPLHF.

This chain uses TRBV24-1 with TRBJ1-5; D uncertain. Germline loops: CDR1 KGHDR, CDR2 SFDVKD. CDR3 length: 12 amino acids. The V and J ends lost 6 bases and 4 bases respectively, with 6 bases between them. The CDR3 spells CATSKRNQPQHF. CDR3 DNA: TGTGCCACCAGTAAGAGGAATCAGCCCCAGCATTTT.

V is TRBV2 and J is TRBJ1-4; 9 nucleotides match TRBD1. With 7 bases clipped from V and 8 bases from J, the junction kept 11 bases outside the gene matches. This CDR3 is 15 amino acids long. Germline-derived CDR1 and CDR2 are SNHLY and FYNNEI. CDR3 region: CASTPYRGRLEKLFF. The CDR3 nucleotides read TGTGCCAGCACCCCTTACAGGGGGCGTCTAGAAAAACTGTTTTTT.

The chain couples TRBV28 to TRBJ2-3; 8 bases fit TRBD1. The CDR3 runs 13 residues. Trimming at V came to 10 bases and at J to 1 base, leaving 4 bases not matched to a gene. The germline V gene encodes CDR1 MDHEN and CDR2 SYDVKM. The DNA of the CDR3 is TGTGCCATCCAGGGGGCCGGCACAGATACGCAGTATTTT. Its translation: CAIQGAGTDTQYF.

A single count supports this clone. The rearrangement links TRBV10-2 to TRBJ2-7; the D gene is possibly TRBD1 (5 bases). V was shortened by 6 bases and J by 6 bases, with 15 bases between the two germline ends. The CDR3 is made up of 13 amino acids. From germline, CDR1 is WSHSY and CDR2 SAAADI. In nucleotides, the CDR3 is TGCGCCAGCAGGGGAAAGGGGCACTCCGAGCAGTACGTC. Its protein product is CASRGKGHSEQYV.

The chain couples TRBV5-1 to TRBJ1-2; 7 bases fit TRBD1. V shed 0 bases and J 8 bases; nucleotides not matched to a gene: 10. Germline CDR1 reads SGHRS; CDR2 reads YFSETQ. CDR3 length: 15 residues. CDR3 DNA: TGCGCCAGCAGCTTGGCGGGACAGTCGAATATGGGCTACACCTTC. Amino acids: CASSLAGQSNMGYTF.

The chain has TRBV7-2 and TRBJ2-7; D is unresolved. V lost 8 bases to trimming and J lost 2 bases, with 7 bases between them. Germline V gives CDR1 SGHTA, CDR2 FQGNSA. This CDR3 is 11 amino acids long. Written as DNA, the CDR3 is TGTGCCAGCGGGCATGCCTACGAGCAGTACTTC. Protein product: CASGHAYEQYF.

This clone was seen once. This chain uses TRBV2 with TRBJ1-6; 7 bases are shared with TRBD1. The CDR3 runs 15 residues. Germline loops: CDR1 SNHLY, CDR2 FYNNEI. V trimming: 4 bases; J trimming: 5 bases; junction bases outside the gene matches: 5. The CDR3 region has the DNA TGTGCCAGCAGTGCCTCCAGGGGGGATAATTCACCCCTCCACTTT. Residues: CASSASRGDNSPLHF. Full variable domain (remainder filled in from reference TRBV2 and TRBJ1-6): EPEVTQTPSHQVTQMGQEVILRCVPISNHLYFYWYRQILGQKVEFLVSFYNNEISEKSEIFDDQFSVERPDGSNFTLKIRSTKLEDSAMYFCASSASRGDNSPLHFGNGTRLTVT.

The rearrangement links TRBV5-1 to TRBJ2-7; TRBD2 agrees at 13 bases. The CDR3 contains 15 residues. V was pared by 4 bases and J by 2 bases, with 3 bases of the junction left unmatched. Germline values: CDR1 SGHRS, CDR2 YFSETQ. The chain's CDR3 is CASSGTSGAPYEQYF. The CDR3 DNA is TGCGCCAGCAGCGGGACTAGCGGGGCTCCCTACGAGCAGTACTTC.

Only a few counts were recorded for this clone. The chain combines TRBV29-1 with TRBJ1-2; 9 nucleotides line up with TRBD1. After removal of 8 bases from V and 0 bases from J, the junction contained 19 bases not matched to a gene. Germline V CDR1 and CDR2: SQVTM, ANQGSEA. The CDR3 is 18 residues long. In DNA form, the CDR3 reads TGCAGCTCGACCCCGCCGGGGACAGGGTTTGGGACTAACTATGGCTACACCTTC. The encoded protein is CSSTPPGTGFGTNYGYTF.

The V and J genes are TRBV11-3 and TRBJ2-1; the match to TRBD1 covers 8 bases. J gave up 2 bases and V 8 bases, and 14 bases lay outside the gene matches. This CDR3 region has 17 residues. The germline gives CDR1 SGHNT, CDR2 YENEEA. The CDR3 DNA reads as TGTGCCAGCCAAAGTCTCAGGGAACAGGGGGCCTACAATGAGCAGTTCTTC. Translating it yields CASQSLREQGAYNEQFF.

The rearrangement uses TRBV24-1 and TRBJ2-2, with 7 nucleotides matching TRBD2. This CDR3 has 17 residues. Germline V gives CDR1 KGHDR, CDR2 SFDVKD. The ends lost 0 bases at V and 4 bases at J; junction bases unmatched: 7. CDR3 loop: CATSDLYQRGLTGELFF. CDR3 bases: TGTGCCACCAGTGATTTGTATCAGCGGGGCCTCACCGGGGAGCTGTTTTTT.

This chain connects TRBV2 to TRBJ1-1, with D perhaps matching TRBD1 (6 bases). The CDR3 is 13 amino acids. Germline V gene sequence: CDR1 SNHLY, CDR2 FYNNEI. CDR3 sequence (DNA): TGTGCGTCAGGTAGGACAGAGAACACTGAAGCTTTCTTT. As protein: CASGRTENTEAFF. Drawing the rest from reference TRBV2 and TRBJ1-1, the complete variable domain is EPEVTQTPSHQVTQMGQEVILRCVPISNHLYFYWYRQILGQKVEFLVSFYNNEISEKSEIFDDQFSVERPDGSNFTLKIRSTKLEDSAMYFCASGRTENTEAFFGQGTRLTVV.

The CDR3 nucleotides are TGTGCCAGCAGTGAAGCGTGGGGTAGCGGGATATCCCAGTTCTTC. This translates into CASSEAWGSGISQFF. V and J are TRBV2 and TRBJ2-1; TRBD2 aligns across 8 bases. Germline V gives CDR1 SNHLY, CDR2 FYNNEI. The CDR3 runs to 15 residues. V lost 0 bases, J lost 13 bases, and 11 bases stayed unmatched.

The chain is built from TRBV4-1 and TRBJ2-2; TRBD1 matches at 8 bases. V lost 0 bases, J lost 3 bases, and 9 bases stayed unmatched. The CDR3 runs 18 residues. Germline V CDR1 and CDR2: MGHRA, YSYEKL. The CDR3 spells CASSQDRGRVVDTGELFF. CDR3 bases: TGCGCCAGCAGCCAAGACAGGGGGCGCGTTGTGGACACCGGGGAGCTGTTTTTT.

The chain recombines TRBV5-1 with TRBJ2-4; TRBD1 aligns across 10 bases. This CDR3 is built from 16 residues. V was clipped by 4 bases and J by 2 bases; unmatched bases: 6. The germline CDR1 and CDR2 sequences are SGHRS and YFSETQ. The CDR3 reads CASSPPGQGTKNIQYF. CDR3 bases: TGCGCCAGCAGCCCGCCGGGACAGGGGACCAAAAACATTCAGTACTTC.

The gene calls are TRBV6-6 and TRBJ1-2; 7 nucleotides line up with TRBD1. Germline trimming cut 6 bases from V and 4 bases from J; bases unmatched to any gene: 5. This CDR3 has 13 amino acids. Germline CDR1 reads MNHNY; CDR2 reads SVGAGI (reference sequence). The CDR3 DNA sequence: TGTGCCAGCAGAAAGGACAGGTTCTATGGCTACACCTTC. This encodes CASRKDRFYGYTF.

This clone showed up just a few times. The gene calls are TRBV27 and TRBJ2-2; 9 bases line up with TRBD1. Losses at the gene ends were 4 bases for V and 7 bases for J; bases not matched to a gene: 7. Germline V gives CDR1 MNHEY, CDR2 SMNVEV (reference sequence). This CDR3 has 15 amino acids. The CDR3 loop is CASSWDRASRGELFF. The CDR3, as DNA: TGTGCCAGCAGTTGGGACAGGGCAAGCCGCGGGGAGCTGTTTTTT.

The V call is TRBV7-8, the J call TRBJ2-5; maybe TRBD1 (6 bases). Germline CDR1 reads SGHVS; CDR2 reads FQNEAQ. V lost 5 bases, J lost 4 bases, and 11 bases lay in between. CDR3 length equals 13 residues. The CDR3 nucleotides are TGTGCCAGCAGCCCCAGGGGCGCAGAGACCCAGTACTTC. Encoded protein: CASSPRGAETQYF.

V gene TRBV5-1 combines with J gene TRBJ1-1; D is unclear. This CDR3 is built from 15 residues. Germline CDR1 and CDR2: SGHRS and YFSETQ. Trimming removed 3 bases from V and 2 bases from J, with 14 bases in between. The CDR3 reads CASSSGGGFNTEAFF. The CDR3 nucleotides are TGCGCCAGCAGCTCGGGAGGAGGGTTCAACACTGAAGCTTTCTTT.